The 19 T cell receptor beta chains below all came from one sample that was sequenced in a study of metastatic and nonmetastatic thyroid tumors (dated by TCRdb to the early 2020s). The method behind the library was PCR. The data were produced on an Illumina HiSeq 4000. The raw public reads went through TCRdb reprocessing: fastp at Q25, MiXCR clone calling, in-frame beta chains kept. Here the sample has approximately 25,000 clones; roughly 20% occur a single time. The ten largest clones capture approximately 30% of the sample. No treatment had been received by any patient before thyroid surgery. Material: blood. The receptors stem from a male donor with papillary thyroid cancer or a benign thyroid nodule (not recorded which). Some clones in this sample may be carry-over from other donors' samples.

This clone was picked up many times. A junction boundary mismatches the germline segment, possibly from a read error. Other DNA sequences in the same sample also yield this CDR3. The rearrangement joins TRBV7-7 to TRBJ2-5; TRBD1 aligns across 10 bases. Looked up from germline, CDR1 is SSHAT and CDR2 is FNYEAQ (reference sequence). CDR3 length equals 15 residues. The CDR3 DNA sequence: TGTGCTAGCAGCTCCATGACAGGGGGCGAGGAGACCCAGTACTTC. Residues: CASSSMTGGEETQYF.

This clone was recorded many times. This chain joins TRBV6-1 and TRBJ2-1; 9 nucleotides align to TRBD2. The CDR3 runs 16 residues. The ends lost 5 bases at V and 4 bases at J; junction bases unmatched: 9. The germline CDR1 and CDR2 sequences are MNHNS and SASEGT. The CDR3 DNA is TGTGCCAGCAGTCCAAATAGCGGGGGCCCATACAATGAGCAGTTCTTC. This codes for CASSPNSGGPYNEQFF.

This clone has ten or more counts. The genes are TRBV5-1 and TRBJ2-1; D unclear. Germline loops: CDR1 SGHRS, CDR2 YFSETQ. V was cut by 2 bases and J by 9 bases, with 9 bases left in between. The CDR3 runs 12 residues. The CDR3 DNA is TGCGCCAGCAGCTTAAAGGCAACTGAGCAGTTCTTC. Protein: CASSLKATEQFF.

In this sample, this clone turned up many times. The chain joins TRBV20-1 to TRBJ1-2, with D possibly TRBD1 on 6 matching bases. This CDR3 region has 13 residues. Germline-derived CDR1 and CDR2 are DFQATT and SNEGSKA (reference sequence). V lost 0 bases, J lost 4 bases, and 9 bases lay in between. CDR3 nucleotides: TGCAGTGCTAGAGACAACAGGGTCTATGGCTACACCTTC. It specifies CSARDNRVYGYTF.

Note on this clone: The junction departs from the called germline gene at one end, perhaps through a read error. CDR3 nucleotides: TGCAGGGTTGAGGGACAGGTTCAAGAGACCCAGCACTTC. Translation: CRVEGQVQETQHF. V usage is TRBV29-1 and J usage is TRBJ2-5, with 8 bases identical to TRBD1. This CDR3 spans 13 amino acids. Germline CDR1 is SQVTM and CDR2 is ANQGSEA.

Many counts were recorded for this clone. The V gene is TRBV9, the J gene TRBJ2-1; the match to TRBD2 covers 8 bases. Trimming removed 0 bases from V and 7 bases from J; junction bases left unmatched: 6. Germline V gene lookup returns CDR1 SGDLS and CDR2 YYNGEE. This CDR3 is 15 amino acids long. CDR3 DNA: TGTGCCAGCAGCGTAGATAACGGGGGGGCGAATGAGCAGTTCTTC. It translates to CASSVDNGGANEQFF.

The chain carries TRBV7-2 and TRBJ1-2; D remains unclear. V was pared by 1 base and J by 4 bases, with 10 bases between. This CDR3 has 14 amino acids. Germline values: CDR1 SGHTA, CDR2 FQGNSA. In DNA, the CDR3 is TGTGCCAGCAGCTTAGGTGAGGGCCCCTATGGCTACACCTTC. This sequence encodes CASSLGEGPYGYTF.

In its sample, this clone was seen many times. This rearrangement joins TRBV7-3 to TRBJ1-1, with D maybe TRBD1 (5 bases). Germline V gene lookup returns CDR1 SGHTA and CDR2 FQGTGA. The V end lost 3 bases, the J end lost 4 bases, and 9 bases lay between the germline ends. The CDR3 extends over 13 amino acids. Written as DNA, the CDR3 is TGTGCCAGCAGCTTTATGGGGGGCACTGAAGCTTTCTTT. Translation gives CASSFMGGTEAFF.

This clone was picked up many times. The chain joins TRBV6-6 to TRBJ2-4, with D maybe TRBD1 (5 bases). Germline V gene sequence: CDR1 MNHNY, CDR2 SVGAGI (reference sequence). Trimming left V 2 bases short and J 0 bases short, with 14 bases between. This CDR3 has 17 residues. CDR3 nucleotides: TGTGCCAGCAGTTACATCGCGGTTGGGGCAGCCAAAAACATTCAGTACTTC. Its translation: CASSYIAVGAAKNIQYF.

This clone has ten or more counts. V gene TRBV27 combines with J gene TRBJ2-5, with 7 bases matching TRBD2. The germline V gene encodes CDR1 MNHEY and CDR2 SMNVEV (reference sequence). This CDR3 spans 14 amino acids. Losses at the gene ends were 3 bases for V and 4 bases for J; bases not matched to a gene: 5. Here the CDR3 DNA reads TGTGCCAGCAGTTTGAGACTAGCTGGAGAGACCCAGTACTTC. Protein: CASSLRLAGETQYF.

This clone was seen just once. Since no conserved phenylalanine or tryptophan closes the CDR3, a read error is the likely cause. The DNA is omitted, as the CDR3 cannot be located on it reliably, and the CDR3 follows TCRdb's listing. The V and J genes are TRBV15 and TRBJ1-2. Germline V gives CDR1 LNHNV, CDR2 YYDKDF (reference sequence). The CDR3 is 16 amino acids in total, end residues counted. CDR3: CATSRLVGPTVYANTV.

Here the CDR3 DNA reads TGTGCCAGCAGCTTGCGGGCTAGCGGGATTCATGAGCAGTTCTTC. Translation: CASSLRASGIHEQFF. The chain couples TRBV5-5 to TRBJ2-1, with TRBD2 matching 9 bases. Germline CDR1 reads SGHKS; CDR2 reads YYEKEE (reference sequence). J gave up 8 bases and V 1 base, and 7 bases lay outside the gene matches. The CDR3 is 15 residues long.

The chain has TRBV10-3 and TRBJ2-7; TRBD2 matches at 7 bases. In germline, CDR1 is ENHRY, CDR2 SYGVKD. The CDR3 has 15 residues. For the CDR3, the DNA is TGTAGCAGCAGTGAAGGTGCGGGAGAGGCGGGCGAGCAGTACTTC. Protein product: CSSSEGAGEAGEQYF.

The table lists this clone with many counts. This CDR3 is also generated by other DNA sequences in the sample. V gene TRBV7-9 combines with J gene TRBJ2-5; D is unclear. Between the trimmed V and J ends, which lost 4 bases and 1 base, there was a span of 1 base. The CDR3 covers 11 residues. Germline V gene sequence: CDR1 SEHNR, CDR2 FQNEAQ (reference sequence). The DNA for the CDR3 is TGTGCCAGCAGCTCCCAAGAGACCCAGTACTTC. Protein sequence: CASSSQETQYF.

This clone was seen repeatedly, ten times or more. This chain links TRBV29-1 with TRBJ2-7; TRBD2 aligns across 7 bases. The CDR3 runs to 13 residues. Trimming removed 4 bases from V and 2 bases from J; junction bases left unmatched: 5. Germline V gene data show CDR1 as SQVTM and CDR2 as ANQGSEA. For the CDR3, the DNA is TGCAGCGTTGTGACTAGCAGCACCTACGAGCAGTACTTC. Encoded protein: CSVVTSSTYEQYF.

This clone came up many times. This chain uses TRBV11-2 with TRBJ1-1, with a possible D match to TRBD1 (5 bases). The CDR3 is 17 residues long. Germline-derived CDR1 and CDR2 are SGHAT and FQNNGV. V was trimmed by 4 bases and J by 6 bases, leaving 24 bases between them. CDR3: CASSSGQGRGRLAEAFF. The CDR3 region has the DNA TGTGCCAGCAGCTCGGGGCAGGGAAGGGGTCGGTTGGCTGAAGCTTTCTTT.

In this sample, this clone turned up many times. The chain combines TRBV7-9 with TRBJ2-1, with 8 positions matching TRBD2. Germline assignment: CDR1 SEHNR and CDR2 FQNEAQ (reference sequence). The CDR3 is made up of 15 amino acids. V trimming: 7 bases; J trimming: 6 bases; junction bases outside the gene matches: 11. The CDR3 DNA reads as TGTGCCAGCACCACATCGGGGCGGGGGGTCAATGAGCAGTTCTTC. This codes for CASTTSGRGVNEQFF.

Ten or more counts support this clone. CDR3 protein: CASRRDSGNTIYF. CDR3 sequence (DNA): TGTGCCAGCAGACGGGACTCTGGAAACACCATATATTTT. The J gene is TRBJ1-3, the V gene TRBV2; D uncertain. Trimming shortened V by 6 bases and J by 0 bases, and 6 bases separated the two germline ends. CDR1 and CDR2 from the germline V gene are SNHLY and FYNNEI. This CDR3 has 13 residues.

The V and J genes are TRBV20-1 and TRBJ2-1; 7 positions match TRBD2. This CDR3 has 15 residues. CDR1 DFQATT and CDR2 SNEGSKA come from the germline V gene (reference sequence). J gave up 0 bases and V 5 bases, and 7 bases lay outside the gene matches. In nucleotides, the CDR3 is TGCAGTGCTTACTCTAGCGGCCGCTCCTACAATGAGCAGTTCTTC. Translated, it gives CSAYSSGRSYNEQFF.